Included here is one TCR beta chain sequence, with context. Antigen: not known. Alongside a J-beta primer mix, a sample-barcoded 5' primer served in a second PCR lasting about 7 to 12 cycles. A minimum of 3 million CDR3-containing paired-end reads was obtained for each sample. TCRdb analysed the 5' RACE reads with MiXCR anew, one entry per CDR3 protein. The sample lists over 600,000 distinct CDR3 sequences, about half occurring once. Peripheral blood from each donor was collected in a volume of 9.5 to 10 milliliters. There are 16 residues in the CDR3. In germline, CDR1 is SGHRS, CDR2 YFSETQ. Trimming removed 1 base at V and 4 bases at J, with 16 bases between. The data stem from a study of blood T cells in healthy people across ages. Study summary: Per two T cells, about one barcoded beta molecule was captured through template switching. General study results and limits: More naive CD4+ cells and higher diversity were found in long-lived than in aged donors.

The source of this sequence is a man at least 80 years old in good health. Sequenced input: blood. The chain combines TRBV5-1 with TRBJ2-3; tentative D call: TRBD1 (5 bases). CDR3 DNA sequence: TGCGCCAGCAGCTTGCGGACATCAGAACGATCAGATACGCAGTATTTT. Translation gives CASSLRTSERSDTQYF.